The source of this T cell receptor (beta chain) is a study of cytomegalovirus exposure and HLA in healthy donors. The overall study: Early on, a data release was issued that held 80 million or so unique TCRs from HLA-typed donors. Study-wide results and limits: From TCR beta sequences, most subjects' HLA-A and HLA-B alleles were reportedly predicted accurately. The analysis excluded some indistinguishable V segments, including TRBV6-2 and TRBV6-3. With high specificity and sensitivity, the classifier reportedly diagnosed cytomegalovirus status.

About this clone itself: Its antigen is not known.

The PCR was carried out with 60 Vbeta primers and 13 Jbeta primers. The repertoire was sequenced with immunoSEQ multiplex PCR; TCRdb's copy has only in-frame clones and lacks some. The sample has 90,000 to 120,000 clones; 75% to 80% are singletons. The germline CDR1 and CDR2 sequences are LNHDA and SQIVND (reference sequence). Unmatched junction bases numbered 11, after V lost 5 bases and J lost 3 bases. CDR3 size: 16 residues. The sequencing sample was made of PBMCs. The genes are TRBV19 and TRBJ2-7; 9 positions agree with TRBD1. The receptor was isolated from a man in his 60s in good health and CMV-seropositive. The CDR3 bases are TGTGCCAGTAGTCTGGGTCCGGGACAGGGCGGCTACGAGCAGTACTTC. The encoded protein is CASSLGPGQGGYEQYF.